Listed below are T cell receptor beta chains from one sample, sequenced in a study of T cell responses to AZD1222 COVID-19 vaccine. Only in-frame clones appear in the TCRdb table, and some are missing; sequencing was by immunoSEQ multiplex PCR. The sample has about 170,000 clones, just under 95% seen once. Sample: peripheral blood, taken on day 0 of AZD1222 vaccination. These receptors were obtained from an adult in good health. Each CDR3 is given with its conserved first and last residue. A D gene is named only where the DNA matches it firmly.

J gene,V gene,D gene,CDR3 length,CDR3 DNA,CDR3 protein
TRBJ1-6,TRBV7-2,.,16,TGTGCCAGCAGCTTATTCAGGGCGTCCTATAATTCACCCCTCCACTTT,CASSLFRASYNSPLHF
TRBJ1-2,TRBV27,.,14,TGTGCCAGCTCCTCGGACGGCCTAAACTATGGCTACACCTTC,CASSSDGLNYGYTF
TRBJ1-5,TRBV20-1,.,14,TGCAGTGCTATTGACCCAAATAGCAATCAGCCCCAGCATTTT,CSAIDPNSNQPQHF
TRBJ1-1,TRBV19,.,12,TGTGCCACCAGCCAAACCGGGACAGAAGCTTTCTTT,CATSQTGTEAFF
TRBJ1-3,TRBV18,.,17,TGTGCCAGCTCACCGAGGGCAGATTCTTTGACCGGAAACACCATATATTTT,CASSPRADSLTGNTIYF
TRBJ2-5,TRBV7-2,TRBD2,15,TGTGCCAGCAGCTTAGTTCCGCGGGGGGTAGAGACCCAGTACTTC,CASSLVPRGVETQYF
TRBJ2-7,TRBV11-2,.,14,TGTGCCAGCAGCTTTCCGGGCCCCGAGGAGGAGCAGTACTTC,CASSFPGPEEEQYF
TRBJ1-6,TRBV12-5,.,12,TGTGCTAGTGGTTTGGAAAATTCACCCCTCCACTTT,CASGLENSPLHF
TRBJ1-4,TRBV7-9,.,16,TGTGCCAGCAGCTTAGGATCAAAAAACTATAATGAAAAACTGTTTTTT,CASSLGSKNYNEKLFF
TRBJ1-1,TRBV12-3/TRBV12-4,.,13,TGTGCCAGCATTTTGCAGGCCAACACTGAAGCTTTCTTT,CASILQANTEAFF
TRBJ1-2,TRBV27,.,15,TGTGCCAGCAGTTTATTGAACAGCGGGGGATGGGGCTACACCTTC,CASSLLNSGGWGYTF
TRBJ2-3,TRBV7-9,TRBD2,14,TGTGCCAGCCGTAGCGGGAGGGCCGTAGATACGCAGTATTTT,CASRSGRAVDTQYF
TRBJ1-3,TRBV19,TRBD1,17,TGTGCCAGTAGTATAGATCTAAGGACAGGAGTCGGAAACACCATATATTTT,CASSIDLRTGVGNTIYF
TRBJ2-7,TRBV5-1,TRBD2,15,TGCGCCAGCAGCTTGGAGGCGGGAGGGCCTGGGGAGCAGTACTTC,CASSLEAGGPGEQYF
TRBJ2-2,TRBV6-5,TRBD2,16,TGTGCCAGCAGTTACGGCACAGCGGGACTCACCGGGGAGCTGTTTTTT,CASSYGTAGLTGELFF
TRBJ2-1,TRBV14,.,15,TGTGCCAGCAGCCAAGACCGGGGACGTTACAATGAGCAGTTCTTC,CASSQDRGRYNEQFF
TRBJ2-3,TRBV6-5,.,12,TGTGCCAGCAGACCCCCCGGAGATACGCAGTATTTT,CASRPPGDTQYF
TRBJ1-2,TRBV30,.,14,TGTGCCTCAAACTCAGGGGAGGGCCTCTATGGCTACACCTTC,CASNSGEGLYGYTF
TRBJ2-2,TRBV5-1,TRBD1,16,TGCGCCAGCAGGAGAGATACAGGGGTCGGCACCGGGGAGCTGTTTTTT,CASRRDTGVGTGELFF
TRBJ1-2,TRBV2,.,14,TGTGCCAGCGCCCGAGAAGGGGGTTTCCATGGCTACACCTTC,CASAREGGFHGYTF